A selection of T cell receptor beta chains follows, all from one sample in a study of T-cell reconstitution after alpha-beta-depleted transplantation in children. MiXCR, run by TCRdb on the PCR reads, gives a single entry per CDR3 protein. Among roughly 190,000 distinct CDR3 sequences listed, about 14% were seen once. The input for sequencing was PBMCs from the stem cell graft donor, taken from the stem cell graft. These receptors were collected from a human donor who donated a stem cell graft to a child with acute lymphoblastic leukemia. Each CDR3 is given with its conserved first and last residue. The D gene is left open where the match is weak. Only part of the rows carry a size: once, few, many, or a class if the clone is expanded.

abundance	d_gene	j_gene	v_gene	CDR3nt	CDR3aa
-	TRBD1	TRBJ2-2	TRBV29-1	TGCAGCACCATGGGGGGGTCGGGACAGGGGTTCACCGGGGAGCTGTTTTTT	CSTMGGSGQGFTGELFF
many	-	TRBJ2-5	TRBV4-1	TGCGCCAGCAGCCAAGTTGGTCCTCCTCCACACTACTTC	CASSQVGPPPHYF
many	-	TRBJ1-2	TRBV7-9	TGTGCCAGCAGCAACAGGAGTAACTATGGCTACACCTTC	CASSNRSNYGYTF
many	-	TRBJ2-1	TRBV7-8	TGTGCCAGCAGCTTAGAGGGTTTATTGCGGCTGGGGAACAATGAGCAGTTCTTC	CASSLEGLLRLGNNEQFF
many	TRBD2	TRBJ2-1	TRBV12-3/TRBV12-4	TGTGCCAGCAGTTTAACGGGAGGGAATGGAGACAATGAGCAGTTCTTC	CASSLTGGNGDNEQFF
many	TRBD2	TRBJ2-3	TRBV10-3	TGTGCCATCAAGCGGGAAAGCACAGATACGCAGTATTTT	CAIKRESTDTQYF
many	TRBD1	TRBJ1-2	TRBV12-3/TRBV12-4	TGTGCCAGCAGTCCCAACCGACAGGGAGGAGGCTATGGCTACACCTTC	CASSPNRQGGGYGYTF
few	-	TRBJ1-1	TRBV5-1	TGCGCCAGCAGCTTGGCCCCCGGAGGAGGGAACACTGAAGCTTTCTTT	CASSLAPGGGNTEAFF
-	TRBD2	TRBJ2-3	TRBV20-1	TGCAGTGCTAGGGGTGTCTCCCTCACTGGACTAGCGGGAGATGTTGACACAGATACGCAGTATTTT	CSARGVSLTGLAGDVDTDTQYF
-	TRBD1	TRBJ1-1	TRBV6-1	TGTGCCAGCAGTAAAAGGACAGGGGGGTCGTACACTGAAGCTTTCTTT	CASSKRTGGSYTEAFF
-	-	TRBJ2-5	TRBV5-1	TGCGCCAGCAGCTCGGAACTAGTAGAGGGGACCCAGTACTTC	CASSSELVEGTQYF
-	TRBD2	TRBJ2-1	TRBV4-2	TGTGCCAGCACCCGGGAGAGACTAGCGGGTTACAATGAGCAGTTCTTC	CASTRERLAGYNEQFF
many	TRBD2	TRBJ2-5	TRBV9	TGTGCCAGCAGCGTAGGGACTAGCGGGCAAGAGACCCAGTACTTC	CASSVGTSGQETQYF
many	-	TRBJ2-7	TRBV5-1	TGCGCCAGCAGCTTGATAGCGAATGGGTACGAGCAGTACTTC	CASSLIANGYEQYF
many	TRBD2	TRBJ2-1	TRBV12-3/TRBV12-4	TGTGCCAGCAGTCCGGGACTAGCGGGAAGAAGTCTGTTCTTC	CASSPGLAGRSLFF
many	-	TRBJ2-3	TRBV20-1	TGCAGTGCTCCCGTGGGGGGGCGAAGGGATACGCAGTATTTT	CSAPVGGRRDTQYF
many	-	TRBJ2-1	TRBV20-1	TGCAGTGTTGGGGCTAGGAGCTCCTACAATGAGCAGTTCTTC	CSVGARSSYNEQFF
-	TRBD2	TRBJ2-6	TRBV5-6	TGTGCCAGCAACTACCTCGGGGAGGGCCGTCTCTCTGGGGCCAACGTCCTGACTTTC	CASNYLGEGRLSGANVLTF
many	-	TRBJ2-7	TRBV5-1	TGCGCCAGCAGCATTGGGGGGTCCCTTGGCTACGAGCAGTACTTC	CASSIGGSLGYEQYF
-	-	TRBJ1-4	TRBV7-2	TGTGCCAGCAGCTTAGATTCGGCAGGCGAAAAACTGTTTTTT	CASSLDSAGEKLFF
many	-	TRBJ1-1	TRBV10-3	TGTGCCATCAGTGGACTCCAGGGAAGCACTGAAGCTTTCTTT	CAISGLQGSTEAFF
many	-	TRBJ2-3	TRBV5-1	TGCGCCAGCAGCTTGTCACAGGTGGCAGATACGCAGTATTTT	CASSLSQVADTQYF
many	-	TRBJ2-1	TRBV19	TGTGCCAGTACCACACATTCCTACAATGAGCAGTTCTTC	CASTTHSYNEQFF
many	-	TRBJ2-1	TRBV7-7	TGTGCCAGCAGCCCACATCCGGACCGCCCGCATGAGCAGTTCTTC	CASSPHPDRPHEQFF
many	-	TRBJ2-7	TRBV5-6	TGTGCCAGCACCCCGGAGGGGGTTCCCTACGAGCAGTACTTC	CASTPEGVPYEQYF
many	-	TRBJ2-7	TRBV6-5	TGTGCCAGCAGTTACGGCCTCAGGTACGAGCAGTACTTC	CASSYGLRYEQYF
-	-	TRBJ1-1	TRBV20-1	TGCAGTGCCGAACCAGGCGGGGCCCCGAACAGTGAAGCTTTCTTT	CSAEPGGAPNSEAFF
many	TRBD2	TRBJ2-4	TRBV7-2	TGTGCCAGCAGCCCTCGGGAGGGCATTCAGTACTTC	CASSPREGIQYF
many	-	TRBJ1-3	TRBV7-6	TGTGCCAGCAGCTTAGCGCGTGGCCGATCTGGAAACACCATATATTTT	CASSLARGRSGNTIYF
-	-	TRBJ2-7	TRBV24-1	TGTGCCACCAGTGTCTCTCTTACAGAAACCTACGAGCAGTACTTC	CATSVSLTETYEQYF
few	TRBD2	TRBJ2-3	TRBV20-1	TGCAGTGCTCCCCATGGGGGGGGGGTAACGCAGTATTTT	CSAPHGGGVTQYF
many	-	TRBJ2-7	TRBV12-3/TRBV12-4	TGTGCCAGCAGTTTAGCCGATCCAAGACACCCCTACGAGCAGTACTTC	CASSLADPRHPYEQYF